This T cell receptor beta chain was captured by sequencing in a study of shared clonotypes between healthy human individuals. Here immunoSEQ multiplex PCR was the method, and the copy in TCRdb shows in-frame clones only, minus some. This sample yields more than 2 million clones, of which roughly 95% are seen a single time; 0.1% to 0.15% belongs to the top ten. This CDR3 spans 13 amino acids. Germline V gene lookup returns CDR1 LNHDA and CDR2 SQIVND (reference sequence). Trimming at V came to 6 bases and at J to 4 bases, leaving 5 bases not matched to a gene. This clone was counted a single time. The same CDR3 arises from other DNA sequences in this sample as well.

This chain links TRBV19 with TRBJ2-7; TRBD1 agrees at 8 bases. The sequenced sample was naive CD4+ T cells sorted from blood. Indicated subset: CD45RA+ positively selected. The TCR comes from a man between 18 and 35 years old in good health. For the CDR3, the DNA is TGTGCCAGTAGAGGACAGGGCAGATACGAGCAGTACTTC. It is translated as CASRGQGRYEQYF.